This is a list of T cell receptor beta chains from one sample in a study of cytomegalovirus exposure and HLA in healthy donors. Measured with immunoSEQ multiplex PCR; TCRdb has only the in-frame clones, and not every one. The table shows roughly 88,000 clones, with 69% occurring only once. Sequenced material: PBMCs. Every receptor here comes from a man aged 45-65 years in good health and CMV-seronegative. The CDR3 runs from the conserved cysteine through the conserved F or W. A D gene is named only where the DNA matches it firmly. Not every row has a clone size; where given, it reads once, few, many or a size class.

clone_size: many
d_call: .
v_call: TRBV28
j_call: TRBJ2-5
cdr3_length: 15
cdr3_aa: CASAGATQTGETQYF
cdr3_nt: TGTGCCAGCGCAGGGGCGACCCAGACAGGAGAGACCCAGTACTTC

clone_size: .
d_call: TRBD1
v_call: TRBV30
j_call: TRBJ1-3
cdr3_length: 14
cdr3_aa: CAWRLRGLGNTIYF
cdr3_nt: TGTGCCTGGCGCCTCAGGGGGTTGGGAAACACCATATATTTT

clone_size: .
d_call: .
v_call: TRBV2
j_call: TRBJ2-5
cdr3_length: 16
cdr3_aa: CASSELPWGGGETQYF
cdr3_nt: TGTGCCAGCAGTGAATTACCCTGGGGGGGCGGGGAGACCCAGTACTTC

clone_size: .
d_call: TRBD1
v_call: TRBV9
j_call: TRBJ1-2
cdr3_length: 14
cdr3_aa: CASSALQGNYGYTF
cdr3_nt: TGTGCCAGCAGCGCCCTACAGGGGAACTATGGCTACACCTTC

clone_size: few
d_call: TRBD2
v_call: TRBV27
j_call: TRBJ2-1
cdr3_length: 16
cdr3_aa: CASSLLLAGGSNEQFF
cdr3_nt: TGTGCCAGCAGTTTACTTTTAGCGGGGGGCTCCAATGAGCAGTTCTTC

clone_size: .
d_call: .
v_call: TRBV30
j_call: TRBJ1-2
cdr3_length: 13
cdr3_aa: CAWSVGTLYGYTF
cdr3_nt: TGTGCCTGGAGTGTGGGGACACTCTATGGCTACACCTTC

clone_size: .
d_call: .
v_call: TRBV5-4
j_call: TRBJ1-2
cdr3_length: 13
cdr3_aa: CASSFQDNYGYTF
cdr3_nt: TGTGCCAGCAGCTTTCAGGATAACTATGGCTACACCTTC

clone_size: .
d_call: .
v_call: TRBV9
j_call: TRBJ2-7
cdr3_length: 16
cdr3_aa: CASSVDLGAPWYEQYF
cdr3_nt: TGTGCCAGCAGCGTAGATTTGGGGGCCCCTTGGTACGAGCAGTACTTC

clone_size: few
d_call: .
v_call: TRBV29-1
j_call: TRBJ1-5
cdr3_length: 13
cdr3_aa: CSVAQGPAQPQHF
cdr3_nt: TGCAGCGTCGCGCAGGGGCCGGCTCAGCCCCAGCATTTT

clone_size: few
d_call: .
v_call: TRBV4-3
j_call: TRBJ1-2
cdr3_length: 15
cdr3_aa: CASSARAGVDYGYTF
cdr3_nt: TGCGCCAGCAGCGCCCGAGCGGGGGTGGACTATGGCTACACCTTC

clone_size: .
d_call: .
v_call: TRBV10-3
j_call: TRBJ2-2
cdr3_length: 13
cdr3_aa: CAIGRGNTGELFF
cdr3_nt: TGTGCCATCGGCAGGGGCAACACCGGGGAGCTGTTTTTT

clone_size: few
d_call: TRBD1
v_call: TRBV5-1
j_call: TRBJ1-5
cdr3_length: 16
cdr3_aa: CASSLGTGSGNQPQHF
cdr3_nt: TGCGCCAGCAGCTTGGGGACAGGCTCAGGAAATCAGCCCCAGCATTTT

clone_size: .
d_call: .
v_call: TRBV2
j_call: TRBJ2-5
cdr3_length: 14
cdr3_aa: CASGGLSAQETQYF
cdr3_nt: TGTGCCAGTGGAGGGCTCAGCGCCCAAGAGACCCAGTACTTC

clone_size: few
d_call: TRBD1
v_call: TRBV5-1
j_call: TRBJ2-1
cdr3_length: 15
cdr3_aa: CASGVTGTGYNEQFF
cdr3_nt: TGCGCCAGCGGGGTTACCGGGACAGGGTACAATGAGCAGTTCTTC

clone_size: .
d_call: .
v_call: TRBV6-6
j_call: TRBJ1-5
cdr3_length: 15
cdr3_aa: CASSRTEQGNQPQHF
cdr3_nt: TGTGCCAGCAGTCGGACCGAGCAGGGGAATCAGCCCCAGCATTTT

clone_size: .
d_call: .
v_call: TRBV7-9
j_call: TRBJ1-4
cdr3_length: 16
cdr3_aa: CASSPRQAILGEKLFF
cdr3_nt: TGTGCCAGCAGCCCGCGCCAGGCCATTTTGGGTGAAAAACTGTTTTTT

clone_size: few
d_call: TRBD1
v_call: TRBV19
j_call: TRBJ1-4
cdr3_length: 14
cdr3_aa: CASSIGDRGEKLFF
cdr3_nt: TGTGCCAGTAGTATCGGGGACAGAGGTGAAAAACTGTTTTTT

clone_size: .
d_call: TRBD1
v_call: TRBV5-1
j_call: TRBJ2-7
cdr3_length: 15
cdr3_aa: CASSLRDRPSYEQYF
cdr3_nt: TGCGCCAGCAGCTTGAGGGACAGGCCTTCCTACGAGCAGTACTTC

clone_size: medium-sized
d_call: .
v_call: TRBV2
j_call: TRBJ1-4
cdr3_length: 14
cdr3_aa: CASSPRRGGEKLFF
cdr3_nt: TGTGCCAGCAGTCCCCGAAGAGGGGGAGAAAAACTGTTTTTT

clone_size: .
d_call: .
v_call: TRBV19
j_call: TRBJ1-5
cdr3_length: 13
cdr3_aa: CASSFRGSQPQHF
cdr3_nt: TGTGCCAGTAGTTTCAGGGGCTCGCAGCCCCAGCATTTT

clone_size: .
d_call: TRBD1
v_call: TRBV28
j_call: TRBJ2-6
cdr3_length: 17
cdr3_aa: CASSSGTGVSGANVLTF
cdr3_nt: TGTGCCAGCAGTTCCGGGACAGGAGTATCTGGGGCCAACGTCCTGACTTTC

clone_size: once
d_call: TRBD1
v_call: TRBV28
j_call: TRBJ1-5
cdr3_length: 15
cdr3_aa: CASRGGTGVDQPQHF
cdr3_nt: TGTGCCAGCAGGGGCGGGACAGGGGTGGATCAGCCCCAGCATTTT

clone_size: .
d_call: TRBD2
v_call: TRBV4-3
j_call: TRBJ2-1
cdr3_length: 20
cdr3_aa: CASSRGGSGRFQSSYNEQFF
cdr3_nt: TGCGCCAGCAGCCGTGGGGGAAGCGGGAGGTTCCAAAGCTCCTACAATGAGCAGTTCTTC

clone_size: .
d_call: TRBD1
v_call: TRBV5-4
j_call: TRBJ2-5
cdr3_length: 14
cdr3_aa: CASSWTGQGRTQYF
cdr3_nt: TGTGCCAGCAGCTGGACGGGACAGGGACGGACCCAGTACTTC

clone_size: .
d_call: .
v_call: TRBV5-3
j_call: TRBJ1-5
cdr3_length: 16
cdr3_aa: CARSSAVFLGNQPQHF
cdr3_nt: TGTGCCAGAAGCTCCGCGGTTTTTCTTGGCAATCAGCCCCAGCATTTT

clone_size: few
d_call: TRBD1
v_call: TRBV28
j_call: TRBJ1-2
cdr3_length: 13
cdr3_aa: CASSSGQGYGYTF
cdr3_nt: TGTGCCAGCAGTTCGGGACAGGGATATGGCTACACCTTC

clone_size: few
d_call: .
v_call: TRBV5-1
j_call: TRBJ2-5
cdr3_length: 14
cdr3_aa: CASSLSGGEETQYF
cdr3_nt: TGCGCCAGCAGCTTGTCGGGCGGGGAAGAGACCCAGTACTTC

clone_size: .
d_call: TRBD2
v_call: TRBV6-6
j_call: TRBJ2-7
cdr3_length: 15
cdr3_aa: CASSYSIAGGYEQYF
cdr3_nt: TGTGCCAGCAGTTACTCTATAGCGGGGGGCTACGAGCAGTACTTC

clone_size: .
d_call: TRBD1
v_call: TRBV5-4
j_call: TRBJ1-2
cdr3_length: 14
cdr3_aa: CASSWGQGERGYTF
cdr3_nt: TGTGCCAGCAGCTGGGGACAGGGGGAGCGGGGCTACACCTTC

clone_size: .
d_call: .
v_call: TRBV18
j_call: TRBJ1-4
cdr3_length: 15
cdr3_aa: CASSPSLGANEKLFF
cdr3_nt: TGTGCCAGCTCACCGTCTTTAGGGGCTAATGAAAAACTGTTTTTT

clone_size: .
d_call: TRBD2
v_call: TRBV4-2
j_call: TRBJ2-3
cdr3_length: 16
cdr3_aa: CASSNRLARSTDTQYF
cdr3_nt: TGTGCCAGCAGCAATAGACTAGCGAGAAGCACAGATACGCAGTATTTT

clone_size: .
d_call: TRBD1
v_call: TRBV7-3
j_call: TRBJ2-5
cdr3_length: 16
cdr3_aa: CASSAGTGGMIETQYF
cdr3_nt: TGTGCCAGCAGCGCCGGGACAGGGGGCATGATAGAGACCCAGTACTTC

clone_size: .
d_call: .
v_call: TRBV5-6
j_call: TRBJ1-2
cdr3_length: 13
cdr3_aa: CASSLRMRKGYTF
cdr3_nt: TGTGCCAGCAGCCTCCGCATGAGAAAGGGCTACACCTTC

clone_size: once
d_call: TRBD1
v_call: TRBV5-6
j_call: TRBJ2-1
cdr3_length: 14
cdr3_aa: CASSPGQGLGEQFF
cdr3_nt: TGTGCCAGCAGCCCGGGACAGGGCTTGGGTGAGCAGTTCTTC

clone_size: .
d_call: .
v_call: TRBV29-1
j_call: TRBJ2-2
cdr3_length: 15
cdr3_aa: CSVERGRVGTGELFF
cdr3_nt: TGCAGCGTTGAAAGGGGCAGGGTGGGAACCGGGGAGCTGTTTTTT

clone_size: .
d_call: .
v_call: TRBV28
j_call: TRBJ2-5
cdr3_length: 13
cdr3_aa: CASSSLSRETQYF
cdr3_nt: TGTGCCAGCAGTTCCCTCTCCAGAGAGACCCAGTACTTC

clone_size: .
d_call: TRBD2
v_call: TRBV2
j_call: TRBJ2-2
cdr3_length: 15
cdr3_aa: CASSRAGVSSGELFF
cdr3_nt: TGTGCCAGCAGTCGAGCGGGGGTCTCATCCGGGGAGCTGTTTTTT

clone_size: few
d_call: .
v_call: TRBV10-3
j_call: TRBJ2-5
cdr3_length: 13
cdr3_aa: CAIRRSREETQYF
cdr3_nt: TGTGCCATCAGAAGAAGCAGGGAAGAGACCCAGTACTTC

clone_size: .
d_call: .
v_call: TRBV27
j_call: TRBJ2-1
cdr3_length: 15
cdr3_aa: CASSLFSPDYNEQFF
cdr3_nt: TGTGCCAGCAGTTTATTCAGTCCAGACTACAATGAGCAGTTCTTC

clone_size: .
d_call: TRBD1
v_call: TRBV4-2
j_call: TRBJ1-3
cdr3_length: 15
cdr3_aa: CASSQDRGTGNTIYF
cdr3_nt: TGTGCCAGCAGCCAGGACAGGGGCACTGGAAACACCATATATTTT

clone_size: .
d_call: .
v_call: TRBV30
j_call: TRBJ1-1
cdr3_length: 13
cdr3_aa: CAWSTERAAEAFF
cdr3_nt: TGTGCCTGGAGTACCGAGAGAGCCGCTGAAGCTTTCTTT

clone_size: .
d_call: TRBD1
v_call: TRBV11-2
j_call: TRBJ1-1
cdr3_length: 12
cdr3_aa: CASTPGQGSAFF
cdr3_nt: TGTGCCAGCACGCCGGGACAGGGCTCGGCTTTCTTT

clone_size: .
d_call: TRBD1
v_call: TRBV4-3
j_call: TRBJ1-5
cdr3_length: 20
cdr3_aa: CASSQDVWGPGQGAGQPQHF
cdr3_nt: TGCGCCAGCAGCCAAGATGTGTGGGGACCGGGACAGGGGGCAGGTCAGCCCCAGCATTTT

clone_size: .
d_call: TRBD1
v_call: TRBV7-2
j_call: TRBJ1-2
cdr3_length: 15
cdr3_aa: CASSLETGWANGYTF
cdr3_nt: TGTGCCAGCAGCTTAGAGACAGGGTGGGCGAATGGCTACACCTTC

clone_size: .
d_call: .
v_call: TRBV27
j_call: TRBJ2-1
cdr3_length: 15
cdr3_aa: CASSHPGRGVIEQFF
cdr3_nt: TGTGCCAGCAGTCACCCAGGGCGGGGAGTCATAGAGCAGTTCTTC

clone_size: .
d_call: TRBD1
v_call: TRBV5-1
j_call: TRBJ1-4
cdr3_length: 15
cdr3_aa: CASSFFGTEIEKLFF
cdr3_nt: TGCGCCAGCAGCTTCTTTGGGACAGAGATAGAAAAACTGTTTTTT

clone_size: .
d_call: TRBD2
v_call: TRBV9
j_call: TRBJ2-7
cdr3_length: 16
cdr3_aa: CASSVAPTSGGLEQYF
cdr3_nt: TGTGCCAGCAGCGTAGCCCCCACTAGCGGGGGCCTCGAGCAGTACTTC

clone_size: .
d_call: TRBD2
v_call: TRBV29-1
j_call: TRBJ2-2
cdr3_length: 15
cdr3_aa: CSVGTGGPSTGELFF
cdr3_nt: TGCAGCGTTGGGACGGGAGGGCCGAGCACCGGGGAGCTGTTTTTT

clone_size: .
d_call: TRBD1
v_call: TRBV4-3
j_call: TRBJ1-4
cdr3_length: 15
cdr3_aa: CASSQDGTGDEKLFF
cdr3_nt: TGCGCCAGCAGCCAAGACGGGACAGGGGACGAAAAACTGTTTTTT

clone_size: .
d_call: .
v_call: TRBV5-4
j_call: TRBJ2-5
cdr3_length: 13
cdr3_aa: CASSLGSPGAQYF
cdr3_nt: TGTGCCAGCAGCTTGGGGTCCCCGGGGGCCCAGTACTTC

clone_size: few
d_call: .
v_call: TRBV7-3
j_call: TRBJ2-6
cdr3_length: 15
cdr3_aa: CASSLQGAGANVLTF
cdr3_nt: TGTGCCAGCAGCCTACAGGGTGCTGGGGCCAACGTCCTGACTTTC

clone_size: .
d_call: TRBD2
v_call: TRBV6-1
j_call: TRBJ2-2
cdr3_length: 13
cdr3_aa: CATPAGDPGELFF
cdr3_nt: TGTGCCACCCCAGCGGGAGATCCCGGGGAGCTGTTTTTT